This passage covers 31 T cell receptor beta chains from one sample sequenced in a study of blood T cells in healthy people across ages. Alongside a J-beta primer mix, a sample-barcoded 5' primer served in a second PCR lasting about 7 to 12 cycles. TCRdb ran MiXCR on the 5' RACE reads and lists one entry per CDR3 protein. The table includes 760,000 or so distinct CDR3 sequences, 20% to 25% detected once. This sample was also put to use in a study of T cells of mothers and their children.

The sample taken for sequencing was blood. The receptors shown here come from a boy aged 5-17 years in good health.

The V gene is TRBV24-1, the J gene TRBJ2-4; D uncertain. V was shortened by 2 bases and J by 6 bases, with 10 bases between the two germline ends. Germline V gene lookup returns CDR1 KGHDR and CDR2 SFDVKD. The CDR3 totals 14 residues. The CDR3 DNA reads TGTGCCACCAGTGATTCGTCCAAAACAAACATTCAGTACTTC. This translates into CATSDSSKTNIQYF.

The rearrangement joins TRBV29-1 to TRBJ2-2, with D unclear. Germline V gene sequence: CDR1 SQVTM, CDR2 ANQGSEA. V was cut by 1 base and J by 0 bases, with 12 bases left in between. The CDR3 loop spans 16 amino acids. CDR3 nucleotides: TGCAGCGTTGAAGTCCCGATATTCGCGAACACCGGGGAGCTGTTTTTT. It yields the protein CSVEVPIFANTGELFF.

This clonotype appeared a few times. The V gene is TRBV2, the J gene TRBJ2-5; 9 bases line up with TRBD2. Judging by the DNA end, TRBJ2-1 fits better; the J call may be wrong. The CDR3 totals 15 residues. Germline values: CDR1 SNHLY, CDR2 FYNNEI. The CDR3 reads CASSGESGGRGEQFF. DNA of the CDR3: TGTGCCAGCAGTGGAGAAAGCGGGGGGCGGGGTGAGCAGTTCTTC.

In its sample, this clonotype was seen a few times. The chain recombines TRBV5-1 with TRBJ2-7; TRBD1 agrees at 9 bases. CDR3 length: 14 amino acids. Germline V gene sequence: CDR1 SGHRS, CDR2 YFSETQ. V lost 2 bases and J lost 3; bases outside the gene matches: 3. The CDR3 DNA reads TGCGCCAGCAGCTTCGTGACAGGGGGCTACGAGCAGTACTTC. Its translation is CASSFVTGGYEQYF. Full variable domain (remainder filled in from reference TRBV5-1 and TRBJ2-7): KAGVTQTPRYLIKTRGQQVTLSCSPISGHRSVSWYQQTPGQGLQFLFEYFSETQRNKGNFPGRFSGRQFSNSRSEMNVSTLELGDSALYLCASSFVTGGYEQYFGPGTRLTVT.

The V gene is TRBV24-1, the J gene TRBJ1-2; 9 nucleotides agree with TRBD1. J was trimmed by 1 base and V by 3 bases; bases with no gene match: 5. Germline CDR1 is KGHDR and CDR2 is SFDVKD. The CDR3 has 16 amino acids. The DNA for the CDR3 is TGTGCCACCAGTGATGGTCCGGGACAGGGTAACTATGGCTACACCTTC. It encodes CATSDGPGQGNYGYTF.

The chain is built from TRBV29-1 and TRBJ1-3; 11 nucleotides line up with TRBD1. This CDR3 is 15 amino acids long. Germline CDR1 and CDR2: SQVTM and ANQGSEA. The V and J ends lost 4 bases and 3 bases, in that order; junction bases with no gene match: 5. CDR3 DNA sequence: TGCAGCGTTGCTACCGGGACAGGGGGTGGAAACACCATATATTTT. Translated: CSVATGTGGGNTIYF.

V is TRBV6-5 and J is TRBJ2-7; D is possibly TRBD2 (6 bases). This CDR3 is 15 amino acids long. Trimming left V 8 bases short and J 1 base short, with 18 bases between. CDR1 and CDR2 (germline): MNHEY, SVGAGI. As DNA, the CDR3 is TGTGCCAGCGCACGAGGTGGGACTCAATCCTACGAGCAGTACTTC. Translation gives CASARGGTQSYEQYF.

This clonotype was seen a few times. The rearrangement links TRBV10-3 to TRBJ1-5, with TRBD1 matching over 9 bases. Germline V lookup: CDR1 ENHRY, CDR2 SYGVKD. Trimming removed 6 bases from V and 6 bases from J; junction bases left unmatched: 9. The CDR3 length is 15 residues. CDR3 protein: CAIRTGQGDIQPQHF. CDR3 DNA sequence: TGTGCCATCAGGACGGGACAGGGAGACATTCAGCCCCAGCATTTT.

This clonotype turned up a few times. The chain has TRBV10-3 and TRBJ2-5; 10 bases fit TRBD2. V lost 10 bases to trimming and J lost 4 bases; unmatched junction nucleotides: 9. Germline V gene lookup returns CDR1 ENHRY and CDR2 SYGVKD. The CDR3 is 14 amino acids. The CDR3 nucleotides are TGTGCCACTTCAGCGGGGGGGCCACCAGAGACCCAGTACTTC. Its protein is CATSAGGPPETQYF.

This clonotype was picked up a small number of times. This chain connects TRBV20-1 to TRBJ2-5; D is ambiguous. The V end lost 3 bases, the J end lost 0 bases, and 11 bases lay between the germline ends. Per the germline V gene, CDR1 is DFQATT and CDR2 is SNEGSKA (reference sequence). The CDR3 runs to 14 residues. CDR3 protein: CSARTSLDQETQYF. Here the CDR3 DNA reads TGCAGTGCTAGGACCTCTCTCGACCAAGAGACCCAGTACTTC.

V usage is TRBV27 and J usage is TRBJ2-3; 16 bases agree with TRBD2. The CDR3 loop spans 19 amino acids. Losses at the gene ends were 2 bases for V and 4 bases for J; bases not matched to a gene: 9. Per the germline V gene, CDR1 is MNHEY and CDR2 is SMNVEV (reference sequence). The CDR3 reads CASSLRTGTSGRAPDTQYF. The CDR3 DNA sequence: TGTGCCAGCAGTTTAAGAACCGGGACTAGCGGGAGGGCCCCAGATACGCAGTATTTT.

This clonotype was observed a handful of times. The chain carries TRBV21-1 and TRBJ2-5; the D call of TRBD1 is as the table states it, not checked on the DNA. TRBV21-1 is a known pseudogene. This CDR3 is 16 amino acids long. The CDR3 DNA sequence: TGTGCCAGAACGGCTTGGGACGACAACGGCCTCGAGACCCAGTACTTC. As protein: CARTAWDDNGLETQYF.

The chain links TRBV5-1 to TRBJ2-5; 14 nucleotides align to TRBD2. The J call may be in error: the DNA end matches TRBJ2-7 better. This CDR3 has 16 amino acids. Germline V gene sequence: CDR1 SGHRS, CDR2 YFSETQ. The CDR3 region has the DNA TGCGCCAGCAGCGCACGGACTAGCGGGGGGCCCTACGAGCAGTACTTC. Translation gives CASSARTSGGPYEQYF.

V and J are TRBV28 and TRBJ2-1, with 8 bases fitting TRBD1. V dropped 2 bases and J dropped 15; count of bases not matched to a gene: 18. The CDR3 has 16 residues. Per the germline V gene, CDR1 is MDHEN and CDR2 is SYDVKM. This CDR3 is CASSLTHEGQAGSRFF. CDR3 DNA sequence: TGTGCCAGCAGTTTAACCCATGAGGGACAGGCGGGGAGTCGGTTCTTC.

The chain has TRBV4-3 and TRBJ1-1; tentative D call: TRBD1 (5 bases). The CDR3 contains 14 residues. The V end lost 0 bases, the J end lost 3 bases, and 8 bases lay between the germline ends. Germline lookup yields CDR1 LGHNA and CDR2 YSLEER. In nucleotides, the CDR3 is TGCGCCAGCAGCCAAGACAGGGTATACACTGAAGCTTTCTTT. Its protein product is CASSQDRVYTEAFF.

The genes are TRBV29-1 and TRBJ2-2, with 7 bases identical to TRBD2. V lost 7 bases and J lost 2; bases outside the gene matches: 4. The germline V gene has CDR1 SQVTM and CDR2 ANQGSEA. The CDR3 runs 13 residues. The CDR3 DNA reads TGCAGCGCCGGACTAGTTAACACCGGGGAGCTGTTTTTT. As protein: CSAGLVNTGELFF.

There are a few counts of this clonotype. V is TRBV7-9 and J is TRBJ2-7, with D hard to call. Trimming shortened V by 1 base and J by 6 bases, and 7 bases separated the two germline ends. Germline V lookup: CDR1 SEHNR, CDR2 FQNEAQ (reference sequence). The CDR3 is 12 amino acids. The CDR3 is CASSLEWTEQYF. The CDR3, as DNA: TGTGCCAGCAGCTTAGAGTGGACCGAGCAGTACTTC.

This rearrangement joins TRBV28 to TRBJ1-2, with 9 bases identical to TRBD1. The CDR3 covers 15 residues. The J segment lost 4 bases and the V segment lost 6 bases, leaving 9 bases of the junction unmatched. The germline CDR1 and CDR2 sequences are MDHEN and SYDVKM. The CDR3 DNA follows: TGTGCCAGCAGCCAAACCGGGACAGGGAGCTATGGCTACACCTTC. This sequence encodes CASSQTGTGSYGYTF.

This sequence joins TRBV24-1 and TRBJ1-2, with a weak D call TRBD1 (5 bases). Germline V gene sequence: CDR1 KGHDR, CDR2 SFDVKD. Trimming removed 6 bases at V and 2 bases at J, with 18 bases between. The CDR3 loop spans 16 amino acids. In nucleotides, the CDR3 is TGTGCCACCAGTTCAGGCAGGGTCGAGTCCAACTATGGCTACACCTTC. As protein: CATSSGRVESNYGYTF.

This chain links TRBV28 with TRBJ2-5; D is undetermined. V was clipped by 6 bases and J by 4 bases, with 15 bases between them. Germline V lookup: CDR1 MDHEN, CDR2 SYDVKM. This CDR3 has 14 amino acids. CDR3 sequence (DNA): TGTGCCAGCAGGACGTATGGATTAGGAGAGACCCAGTACTTC. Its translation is CASRTYGLGETQYF.

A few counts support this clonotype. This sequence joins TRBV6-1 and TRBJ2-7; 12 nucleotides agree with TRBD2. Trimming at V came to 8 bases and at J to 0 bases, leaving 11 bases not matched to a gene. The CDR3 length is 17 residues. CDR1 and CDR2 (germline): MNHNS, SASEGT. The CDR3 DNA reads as TGTGCCAGCGCCCTAGCGGGAGGGAGATACCTCTCCTACGAGCAGTACTTC. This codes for CASALAGGRYLSYEQYF.

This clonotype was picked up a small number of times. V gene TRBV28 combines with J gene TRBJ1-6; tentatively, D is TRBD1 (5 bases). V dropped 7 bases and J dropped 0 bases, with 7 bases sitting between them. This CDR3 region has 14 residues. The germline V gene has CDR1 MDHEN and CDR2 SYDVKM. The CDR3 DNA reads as TGTGCCAGCATGAGGGGCTCCTATAATTCACCCCTCCACTTT. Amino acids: CASMRGSYNSPLHF.

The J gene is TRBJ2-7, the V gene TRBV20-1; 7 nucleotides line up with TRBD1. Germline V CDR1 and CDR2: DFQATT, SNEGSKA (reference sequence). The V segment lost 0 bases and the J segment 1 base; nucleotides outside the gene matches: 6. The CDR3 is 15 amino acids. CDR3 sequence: CSARDLRGPSYEQYF. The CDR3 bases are TGCAGTGCTAGAGATCTTAGGGGGCCTTCCTACGAGCAGTACTTC.

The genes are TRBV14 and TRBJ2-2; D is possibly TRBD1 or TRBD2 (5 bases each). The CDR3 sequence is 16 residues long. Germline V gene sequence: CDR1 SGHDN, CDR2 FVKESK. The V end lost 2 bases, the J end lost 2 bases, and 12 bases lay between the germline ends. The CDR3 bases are TGTGCCAGCAGCCAACCCGGGACCCTCAACACCGGGGAGCTGTTTTTT. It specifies CASSQPGTLNTGELFF.

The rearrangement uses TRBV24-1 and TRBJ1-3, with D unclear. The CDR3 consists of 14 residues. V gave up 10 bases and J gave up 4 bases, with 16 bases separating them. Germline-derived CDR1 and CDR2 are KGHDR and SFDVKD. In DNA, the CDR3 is TGTGCCACGAGCCCGAGGGCCGGGGGAAACACCATATATTTT. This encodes CATSPRAGGNTIYF.

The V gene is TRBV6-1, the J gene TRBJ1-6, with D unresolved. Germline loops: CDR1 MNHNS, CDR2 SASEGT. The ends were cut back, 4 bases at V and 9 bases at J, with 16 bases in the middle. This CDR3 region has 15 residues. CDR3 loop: CASSGGGIFGSPLHF. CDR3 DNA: TGTGCCAGCAGTGGGGGTGGGATCTTTGGTTCACCCCTCCACTTT.

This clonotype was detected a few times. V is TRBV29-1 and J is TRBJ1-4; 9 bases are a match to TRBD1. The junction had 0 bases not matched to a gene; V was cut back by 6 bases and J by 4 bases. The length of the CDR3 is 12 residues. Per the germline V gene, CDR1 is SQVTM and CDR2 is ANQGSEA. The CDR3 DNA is TGCAGCGTGACAGGGGGTAATGAAAAACTGTTTTTT. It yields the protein CSVTGGNEKLFF.

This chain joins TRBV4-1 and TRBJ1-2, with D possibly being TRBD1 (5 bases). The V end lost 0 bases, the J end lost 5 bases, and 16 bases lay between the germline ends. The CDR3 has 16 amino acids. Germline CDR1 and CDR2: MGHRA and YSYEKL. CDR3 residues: CASSQEAWGDLYGYTF. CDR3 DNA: TGCGCCAGCAGCCAAGAAGCATGGGGGGACTTATATGGCTACACCTTC.

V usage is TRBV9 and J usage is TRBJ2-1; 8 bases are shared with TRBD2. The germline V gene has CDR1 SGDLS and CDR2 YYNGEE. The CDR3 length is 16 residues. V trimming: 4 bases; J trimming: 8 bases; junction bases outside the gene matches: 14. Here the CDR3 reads CASSTYPGGVSDEQFF. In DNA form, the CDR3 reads TGTGCCAGCAGCACTTACCCGGGAGGGGTCTCGGATGAGCAGTTCTTC.

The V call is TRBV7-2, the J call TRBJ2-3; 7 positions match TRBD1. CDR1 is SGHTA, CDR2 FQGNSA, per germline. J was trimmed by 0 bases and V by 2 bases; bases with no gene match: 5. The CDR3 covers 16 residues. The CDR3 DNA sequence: TGTGCCAGCAGCTTACAGGGGGACCCGAGCACAGATACGCAGTATTTT. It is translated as CASSLQGDPSTDTQYF.

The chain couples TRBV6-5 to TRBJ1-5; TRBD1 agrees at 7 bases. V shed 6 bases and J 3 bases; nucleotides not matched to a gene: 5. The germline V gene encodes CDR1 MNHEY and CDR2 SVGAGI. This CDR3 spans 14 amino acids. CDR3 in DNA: TGTGCCAGCAGACGTACAGGGGCCAATCAGCCCCAGCATTTT. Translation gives CASRRTGANQPQHF.